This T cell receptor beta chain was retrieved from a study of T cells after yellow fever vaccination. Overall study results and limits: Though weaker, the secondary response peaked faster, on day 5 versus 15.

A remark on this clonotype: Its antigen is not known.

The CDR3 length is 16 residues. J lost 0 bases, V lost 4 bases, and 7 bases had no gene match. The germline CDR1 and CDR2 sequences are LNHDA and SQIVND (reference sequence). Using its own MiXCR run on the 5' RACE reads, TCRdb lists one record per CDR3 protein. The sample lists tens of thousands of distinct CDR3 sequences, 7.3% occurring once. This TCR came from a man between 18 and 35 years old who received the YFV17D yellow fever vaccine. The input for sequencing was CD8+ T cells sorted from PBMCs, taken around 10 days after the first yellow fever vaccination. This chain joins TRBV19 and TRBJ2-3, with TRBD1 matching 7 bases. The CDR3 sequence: CASSTQAGGSTDTQYF. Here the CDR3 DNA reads TGTGCCAGTAGTACCCAAGCAGGGGGAAGCACAGATACGCAGTATTTT.